These 32 T cell receptor beta chains share one sample of origin, sequenced in a study of human T cells and chemical hapten exposure. TCRdb redid the calling of the RACE reads with MiXCR, one entry per CDR3 protein. Here the sample spans roughly 86,000 distinct CDR3 sequences, roughly 10% being singletons. Time point of the sample: patch test 1, 2 weeks after DPC sensitization. The treatment denotes: therapeutic diphenylcyclopropenone sensitization with weekly scalp DPC. This material consisted of whole blood, taken in connection with sensitization to the hapten diphenylcyclopropenone (DPC). The receptor set was obtained from a man aged 40-49 years with alopecia areata. Some clones in this sample may be carry-over from other donors' samples.

The chain combines TRBV29-1 with TRBJ2-1; 11 bases are a match to TRBD2. Germline V gene lookup returns CDR1 SQVTM and CDR2 ANQGSEA. The CDR3 length is 14 residues. V was pared by 3 bases and J by 5 bases, with 3 bases of the junction left unmatched. The CDR3 DNA sequence: TGCAGCGTTGATAGCGGGAGGGCGGACAATGAGCAGTTCTTC. Protein sequence: CSVDSGRADNEQFF.

The genes are TRBV21-1 and TRBJ2-3; TRBD2 was called by the table and not checked on the DNA. TRBV21-1 has pseudogene status. The CDR3 has 16 residues. The CDR3 loop is CASSLRTRGNTDTQYF. The CDR3 bases are TGTGCCAGCAGCCTCAGGACTAGGGGAAACACAGATACGCAGTATTTT.

In this sample, this clonotype turned up many times. This chain uses TRBV20-1 with TRBJ1-5; D gene uncertain. The V end lost 3 bases, the J end lost 0 bases, and 9 bases lay between the germline ends. CDR1 is DFQATT and CDR2 is SNEGSKA in the germline V gene (reference sequence). The CDR3 runs 14 residues. The CDR3 here is CSASTTYSNQPQHF. Here the CDR3 DNA reads TGCAGTGCTAGTACGACTTATAGCAATCAGCCCCAGCATTTT.

At least ten counts were recorded for this clonotype. The CDR3 coding sequence is TGCAGTGCTAGAGATCTTCGACCTAGCTCTGGGGCCAACGTCCTGACTTTC. Protein: CSARDLRPSSGANVLTF. This chain links TRBV20-1 with TRBJ2-6, with D hard to call. Germline-derived CDR1 and CDR2 are DFQATT and SNEGSKA (reference sequence). The CDR3 contains 17 residues. Trimming took 0 bases from V and 0 from J, leaving 12 bases between them.

This chain links TRBV5-1 with TRBJ2-3; TRBD2 aligns across 9 bases. The V segment lost 6 bases and the J segment 3 bases; nucleotides outside the gene matches: 5. This CDR3 contains 14 residues. The germline gives CDR1 SGHRS, CDR2 YFSETQ. CDR3 protein: CASKLAGVTDTQYF. The DNA of the CDR3 is TGCGCCAGCAAATTAGCGGGAGTGACAGATACGCAGTATTTT.

The table lists this clonotype with a few counts. This CDR3 is CATSGPGLAGGRIYNEQFF. The CDR3 DNA is TGTGCCACCAGTGGTCCGGGACTAGCGGGAGGACGAATCTACAATGAGCAGTTCTTC. J is TRBJ2-1 and V is TRBV24-1; 15 bases align to TRBD2. Germline-derived CDR1 and CDR2 are KGHDR and SFDVKD. V lost 5 bases, J lost 3 bases, and 10 bases stayed unmatched. CDR3 length: 19 amino acids.

This clonotype has a count of ten or more. The J gene is TRBJ1-4, the V gene TRBV4-3; TRBD1 matches at 7 bases. The V segment lost 3 bases and the J segment 5 bases; nucleotides outside the gene matches: 3. Per germline, CDR1 LGHNA and CDR2 YSLEER. The CDR3 runs to 14 residues. CDR3 bases: TGCGCCAGCAGCCAGAGACAGGGAAATGAAAAACTGTTTTTT. Protein: CASSQRQGNEKLFF.

This CDR3 is CASSHGGQVEAGANVLTF. CDR3 in DNA: TGTGCCAGCAGCCATGGGGGACAGGTAGAAGCTGGGGCCAACGTCCTGACTTTC. V is TRBV5-4 and J is TRBJ2-6; the match to TRBD1 covers 8 bases. Germline CDR1 SGHNT, CDR2 YYREEE (reference sequence). After removal of 4 bases from V and 2 bases from J, the junction contained 11 bases not matched to a gene. This CDR3 is built from 18 residues.

A remark on this clonotype: This may be a read error, as it is one base from a much larger clone. The chain has TRBV15 and TRBJ1-1, with D unclear. Germline CDR1 is LNHNV and CDR2 is YYDKDF (reference sequence). The CDR3 contains 12 residues. V lost 4 bases, J lost 4 bases, and 7 bases lay in between. The CDR3 DNA reads TGTGCCACCAGCATGGTGGGCACTGAAGCTTTCTTT. Its protein is CATSMVGTEAFF.

This chain connects TRBV28 to TRBJ2-2, with 9 positions matching TRBD1. The J segment lost 6 bases and the V segment lost 6 bases, leaving 5 bases of the junction unmatched. CDR3 length equals 14 residues. Germline CDR1 is MDHEN and CDR2 is SYDVKM. CDR3 sequence reads: CASSRTGVPGELFF. DNA of the CDR3: TGTGCCAGCAGCCGGACAGGGGTGCCCGGGGAGCTGTTTTTT.

The V gene is TRBV7-8, the J gene TRBJ2-5, with D perhaps TRBD1 (5 bases). From germline, CDR1 is SGHVS and CDR2 FQNEAQ. The V end lost 3 bases, the J end lost 1 base, and 12 bases lay between the germline ends. This CDR3 region has 15 residues. Here the CDR3 reads CASSFQGQGQETQYF. In nucleotides, the CDR3 is TGTGCCAGCAGCTTTCAAGGTCAGGGCCAAGAGACCCAGTACTTC.

This clonotype was recorded a few times. The chain joins TRBV7-3 to TRBJ2-2; D uncertain. Germline lookup yields CDR1 SGHTA and CDR2 FQGTGA. The CDR3 is 13 amino acids. With 4 bases removed from V and 5 bases from J, the gap between germline ends came to 8 bases. The CDR3 is CASSSSMTGELFF. CDR3 nucleotides: TGTGCCAGCAGCTCCAGTATGACCGGGGAGCTGTTTTTT.

J is TRBJ1-2 and V is TRBV5-1; tentatively, D is TRBD1 (5 bases). This CDR3 has 14 amino acids. Trimming removed 0 bases at V and 4 bases at J, with 10 bases between. CDR1 SGHRS and CDR2 YFSETQ come from the germline V gene. The CDR3, as DNA: TGCGCCAGCAGCTTGGAGGGGCAAGGCTATGGCTACACCTTC. Translating it yields CASSLEGQGYGYTF.

This clonotype was picked up many times. CDR3 coding DNA: TGTGCCATCAGTGATGAGTACGAGCAGTACTTC. Protein product: CAISDEYEQYF. This chain joins TRBV10-3 and TRBJ2-7, with D unclear. The CDR3 length is 11 residues. V was clipped by 3 bases and J by 4 bases, with 4 bases between them. Germline CDR1 and CDR2: ENHRY and SYGVKD.

The chain links TRBV12-3 or TRBV12-4 to TRBJ2-1; 11 nucleotides match TRBD2. J was trimmed by 7 bases and V by 3 bases; bases with no gene match: 2. The CDR3 covers 14 residues. The CDR3, as DNA: TGTGCCAGCAGTTTCCTAGCGGGAGGAAATGAGCAGTTCTTC. This encodes CASSFLAGGNEQFF.

This clonotype was found a few times. For the CDR3, the DNA is TGTGCCAGCACACCGACCGACGGATATGAAAAACTGTTTTTT. Its protein is CASTPTDGYEKLFF. The chain carries TRBV7-9 and TRBJ1-4; D is undetermined. The CDR3 extends over 14 amino acids. Trimming stripped 7 bases from V and 6 bases from J, with 15 bases between. Germline lookup yields CDR1 SEHNR and CDR2 FQNEAQ (reference sequence). Together with reference TRBV7-9 and TRBJ1-4, the CDR3 gives the full variable domain: DTGVSQNPRHKITKRGQNVTFRCDPISEHNRLYWYRQTLGQGPEFLTYFQNEAQLEKSRLLSDRFSAERPKGSFSTLEIQRTEQGDSAMYLCASTPTDGYEKLFFGSGTQLSVL.

This clonotype showed up just a few times. The chain recombines TRBV24-1 with TRBJ2-2; D gene unclear. V was shortened by 4 bases and J by 5 bases, with 16 bases between the two germline ends. CDR3 size: 16 residues. The germline CDR1 and CDR2 sequences are KGHDR and SFDVKD. Here the CDR3 reads CATSDTSAIRTGELFF. The CDR3 nucleotides read TGTGCCACCAGTGACACCTCCGCTATTAGAACCGGGGAGCTGTTTTTT.

This clonotype has a handful of counts. This chain connects TRBV29-1 to TRBJ2-3, with D perhaps matching TRBD2 (6 bases). Germline CDR1 reads SQVTM; CDR2 reads ANQGSEA. The CDR3 has 12 residues. The germline V and J ends were trimmed by 2 bases and 6 bases, with 9 bases remaining between them. The CDR3 spells CSVERAGDTQYF. The CDR3 DNA reads TGCAGCGTTGAAAGGGCGGGGGATACGCAGTATTTT.

This clonotype was seen more than once but under ten times. The chain joins TRBV5-6 to TRBJ2-5; 8 bases agree with TRBD2. The germline V gene has CDR1 SGHDT and CDR2 YYEEEE. CDR3 size: 13 residues. Trimming at V came to 4 bases and at J to 5 bases, leaving 4 bases not matched to a gene. The CDR3 loop reads CASSPAGVETQYF. CDR3 sequence (DNA): TGTGCCAGCAGCCCAGCGGGAGTGGAGACCCAGTACTTC.

Worth noting for this clonotype: The junction does not match germline at one end; this may be a read error. V and J are TRBV20-1 and TRBJ1-2, with D unclear. CDR1 is DFQATT, CDR2 SNEGSKA, per germline (reference sequence). This CDR3 is 13 amino acids long. The CDR3 loop reads CSASFGRSYGYAF. CDR3 nucleotide sequence: TGCAGTGCTAGTTTTGGCAGGAGCTATGGCTACGCCTTC.

Ten or more counts support this clonotype. V and J are TRBV27 and TRBJ1-6; D gene ambiguous. CDR1 MNHEY and CDR2 SMNVEV come from the germline V gene (reference sequence). V lost 6 bases to trimming and J lost 0 bases, with 12 bases between them. CDR3 size: 16 residues. The CDR3, as DNA: TGTGCCAGCAGACTTTACGGAGACTCCTATAATTCACCCCTCCACTTT. Its translation: CASRLYGDSYNSPLHF.

Here the CDR3 DNA reads TGTGCCAGCAGTTATCCGACAGGTGAAGCTTTCTTT. Translation gives CASSYPTGEAFF. The V call is TRBV6-5, the J call TRBJ1-1; D may be TRBD1 (6 bases). The germline gives CDR1 MNHEY, CDR2 SVGAGI. This CDR3 region has 12 residues. V shed 3 bases and J shed 7 bases, with 9 bases lying between them.

This clonotype has at least ten counts. The CDR3 is CASSTNRVSPLHF. The CDR3 DNA is TGTGCCAGCAGTACTAACAGGGTTTCACCCCTCCACTTT. The J gene is TRBJ1-6, the V gene TRBV12-3 or TRBV12-4, with D tentatively TRBD1 (6 bases). The V gene lost 5 bases and the J gene lost 9 bases, with 11 bases spanning the gap. The CDR3 has 13 residues.

This clonotype was counted only a few times. The chain links TRBV12-3 or TRBV12-4 to TRBJ2-5; D remains ambiguous. The CDR3 contains 13 residues. The V gene lost 4 bases and the J gene lost 3 bases, with 9 bases spanning the gap. In DNA form, the CDR3 reads TGTGCCAGCAGTTCACAGACGGAAGAGACCCAGTACTTC. As protein: CASSSQTEETQYF.

This clonotype has just a few counts. V is TRBV2 and J is TRBJ2-7, with TRBD1 matching 11 bases. The length of the CDR3 is 14 residues. Germline V gene data show CDR1 as SNHLY and CDR2 as FYNNEI. V gave up 6 bases and J gave up 3 bases; unmatched junction bases: 4. The CDR3 loop reads CASSAGTGGYEQYV. Written as DNA, the CDR3 is TGTGCCAGCAGCGCCGGGACAGGGGGCTACGAGCAGTACGTC.

This clonotype was counted only a few times. J is TRBJ2-1 and V is TRBV9, with 12 bases aligning to TRBD2. The J segment lost 6 bases and the V segment lost 0 bases, leaving 4 bases of the junction unmatched. The CDR3 is 16 amino acids. Germline-derived CDR1 and CDR2 are SGDLS and YYNGEE. CDR3 in DNA: TGTGCCAGCAGCGTAGGAAGACTAGCGGGAGTCAATGAGCAGTTCTTC. This translates into CASSVGRLAGVNEQFF.

This clonotype was counted between two and nine times. V and J are TRBV5-1 and TRBJ1-5; tentatively, D is TRBD1 (5 bases). Trimming took off 0 bases at V and 6 bases at J, with 13 bases between the two ends. From germline, CDR1 is SGHRS and CDR2 YFSETQ. The CDR3 consists of 15 residues. The CDR3 region is CASSLGDGPGQPQHF. The CDR3 nucleotides read TGCGCCAGCAGCTTGGGGGACGGACCGGGTCAGCCCCAGCATTTT.

The V call is TRBV5-1, the J call TRBJ2-6; D remains unclear. Germline V CDR1 and CDR2: SGHRS, YFSETQ. The CDR3 is 15 residues long. V lost 5 bases and J 0 bases, leaving 9 bases between the germline ends. CDR3 sequence: CASRAQTSGANVLTF. In nucleotides, the CDR3 is TGCGCCAGCAGAGCACAGACCTCTGGGGCCAACGTCCTGACTTTC.

This clonotype was counted ten times or more. The chain recombines TRBV29-1 with TRBJ1-2, with D unclear. The CDR3 runs to 11 residues. The germline CDR1 and CDR2 sequences are SQVTM and ANQGSEA. V gave up 8 bases and J gave up 3 bases, with 10 bases separating them. This CDR3 reads CSTRQDYGYTF. CDR3 bases: TGCAGCACCAGACAAGACTATGGCTACACCTTC.

This clonotype was counted only a few times. The gene calls are TRBV5-1 and TRBJ1-2; a weak D match, TRBD1 (5 bases). V shed 4 bases and J shed 4 bases, with 17 bases lying between them. Germline V gene data show CDR1 as SGHRS and CDR2 as YFSETQ. This CDR3 is 15 amino acids long. As DNA, the CDR3 is TGCGCCAGCAGCCGCGGGGACGGATCCTTCTATGGCTACACCTTC. Translated: CASSRGDGSFYGYTF.

The rearrangement uses TRBV25-1 and TRBJ1-2; D is unresolved. The germline V gene encodes CDR1 MGHDK and CDR2 SYGVNS. V shed 4 bases and J shed 4 bases, with 16 bases lying between them. CDR3 length: 15 residues. The CDR3 loop reads CASSVPIGGSYGYTF. The CDR3 DNA sequence: TGTGCCAGCAGTGTCCCAATTGGCGGATCCTATGGCTACACCTTC.

The gene calls are TRBV13 and TRBJ2-3, with a possible D match to TRBD2 (6 bases). Looked up from germline, CDR1 is PRHDT and CDR2 is FYEKMQ (reference sequence). Trimming removed 2 bases at V and 0 bases at J, with 18 bases between. The CDR3 runs 18 residues. The CDR3 region has the DNA TGTGCCAGCAGCTTAAAAGGACTACACCTTTTCAGCACAGATACGCAGTATTTT. Translation: CASSLKGLHLFSTDTQYF.